This entry is about one TCR beta chain. UMI labels and 5' RACE were used to prepare the TRB cDNA libraries. No DNA is given; TCRdb re-called the 5' RACE reads and lists each CDR3 protein once. Its listing shows tens of thousands of distinct CDR3 sequences. This record comes from a study of CXCR3-negative and CXCR3-positive naive CD8 T cells. This CDR3 region has 13 residues. Germline CDR1 reads MNHEY; CDR2 reads SMNVEV (reference sequence). This receptor was identified in a human donor in good health. Some clones in this sample may be carry-over from other donors' samples. The specimen was naive CXCR3- CD8+ T cells from blood. The subset here: CD45RO-CCR7+CD27+CD95- naive CD8+ T cells lacking CXCR3 (TNR3-). The chain links TRBV27 to TRBJ1-1; TCRdb proposes TRBD1, but this gene call is untestable without DNA. The CDR3 region is CASSSQVGTEAFF.